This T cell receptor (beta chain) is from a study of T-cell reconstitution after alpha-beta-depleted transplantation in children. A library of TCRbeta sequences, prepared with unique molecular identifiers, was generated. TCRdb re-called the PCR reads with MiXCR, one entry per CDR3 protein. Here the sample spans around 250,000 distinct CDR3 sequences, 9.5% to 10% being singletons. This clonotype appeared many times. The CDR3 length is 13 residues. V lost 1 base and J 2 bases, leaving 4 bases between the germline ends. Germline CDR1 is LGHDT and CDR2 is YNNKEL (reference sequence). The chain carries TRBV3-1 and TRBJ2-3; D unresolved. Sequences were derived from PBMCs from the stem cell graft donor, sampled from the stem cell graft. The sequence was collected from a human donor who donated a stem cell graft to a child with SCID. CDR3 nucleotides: TGTGCCAGCAGCCAAGTATACACAGATACGCAGTATTTT. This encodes CASSQVYTDTQYF.